A single T cell receptor (beta chain) is shown here with its context. The antigen is not known. Repertoires were generated with immunoSEQ multiplex PCR, while TCRdb's copy carries only in-frame clones and drops some. The data show 3,500 or so clones, approximately 76% seen once. This specimen comes from a study of lymphopenia after photon versus proton radiotherapy. Study-wide results and caveats: After the lymphocyte nadir, photon-treated repertoires showed oligoclonal expansion, especially of CD8+ Temra cells. A bigger post-nadir fall in TCR diversity correlated inversely with survival time in deceased patients.

Trimming removed 0 bases at V and 11 bases at J, with 10 bases between. The CDR3 has 12 residues. CDR1 and CDR2 (germline): LGHNA, YNFKEQ. This chain uses TRBV4-2 with TRBJ1-1, with unresolved D. The receptor was isolated from a man aged 80 or over with esophageal cancer. The sequences come from peripheral blood, collected from a patient treated with proton-based radiotherapy. Written as DNA, the CDR3 is TGTGCCAGCAGCCAAGATCGAGGCTTGGCTTTCTTT. It translates to CASSQDRGLAFF.